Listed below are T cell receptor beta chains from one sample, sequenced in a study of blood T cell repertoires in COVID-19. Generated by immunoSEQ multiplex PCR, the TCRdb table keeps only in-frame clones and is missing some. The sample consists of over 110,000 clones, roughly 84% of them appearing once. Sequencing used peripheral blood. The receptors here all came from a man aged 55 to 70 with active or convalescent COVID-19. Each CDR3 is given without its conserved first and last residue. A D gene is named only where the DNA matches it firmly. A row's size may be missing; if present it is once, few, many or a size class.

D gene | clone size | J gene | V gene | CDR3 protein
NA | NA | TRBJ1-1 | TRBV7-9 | ASSSADRNTEAF
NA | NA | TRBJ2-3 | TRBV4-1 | ASSQDGRFADTQY
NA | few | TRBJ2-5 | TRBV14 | ASSQGNSWTAETQY
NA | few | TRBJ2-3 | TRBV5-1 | ASRREPDTQY
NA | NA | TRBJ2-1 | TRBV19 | ASSTTRGHEQF
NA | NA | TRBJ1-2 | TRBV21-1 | ASSKWGPGWVDCNYGYT
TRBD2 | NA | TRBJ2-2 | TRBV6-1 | ASSETSGISGTGELF
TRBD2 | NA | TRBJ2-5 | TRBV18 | ASSLGLAGNGETQY
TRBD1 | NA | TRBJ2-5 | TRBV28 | ASSFMPGTGGRKTQY
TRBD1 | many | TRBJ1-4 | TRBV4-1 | ASSQGDRVGLDEKLF
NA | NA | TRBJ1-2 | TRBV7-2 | ASSLAGEFNYGYT
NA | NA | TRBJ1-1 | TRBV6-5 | ASSWSGMNTEAF
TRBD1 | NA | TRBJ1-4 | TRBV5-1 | ASSSTGTGVGEKLF
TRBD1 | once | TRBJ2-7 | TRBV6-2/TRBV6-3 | ASSSLSGTAKYEQY
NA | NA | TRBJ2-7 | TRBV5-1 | ASSTDSYEQY
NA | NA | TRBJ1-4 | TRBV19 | ASKRGGPTNEKLF
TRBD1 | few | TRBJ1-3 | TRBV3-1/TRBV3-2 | ASSLGQGLSPIY
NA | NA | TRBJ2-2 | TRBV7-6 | ASSLIYTGELF
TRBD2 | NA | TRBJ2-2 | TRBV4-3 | ASSQLVGGDTGELF
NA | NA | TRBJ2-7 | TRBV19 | ASSAGTTGSYEQY
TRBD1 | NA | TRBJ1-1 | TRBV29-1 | SVKKQGRVEAF
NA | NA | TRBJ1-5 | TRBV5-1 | ASSLEGGNQPQH
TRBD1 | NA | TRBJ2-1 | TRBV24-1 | ATSDTGTENYNEQF
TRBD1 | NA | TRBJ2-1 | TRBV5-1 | ASSLGQGAVDEQF
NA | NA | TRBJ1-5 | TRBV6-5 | ASWSYSNQPQH
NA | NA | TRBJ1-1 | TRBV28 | ASSPGHSGAF
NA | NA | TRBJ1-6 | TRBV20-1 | SASEGSMDSPLH
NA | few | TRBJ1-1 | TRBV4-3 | ASSQDSKGVWDTEAF
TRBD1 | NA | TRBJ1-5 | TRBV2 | ASSKDRGQPQH
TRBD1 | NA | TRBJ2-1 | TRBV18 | ASSPGQGSINEQF
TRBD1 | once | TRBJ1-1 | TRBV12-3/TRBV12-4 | ASRETGKAF
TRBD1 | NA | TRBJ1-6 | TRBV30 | AWRPTGGPLH
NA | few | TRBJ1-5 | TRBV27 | ASSFRGRGQPQH